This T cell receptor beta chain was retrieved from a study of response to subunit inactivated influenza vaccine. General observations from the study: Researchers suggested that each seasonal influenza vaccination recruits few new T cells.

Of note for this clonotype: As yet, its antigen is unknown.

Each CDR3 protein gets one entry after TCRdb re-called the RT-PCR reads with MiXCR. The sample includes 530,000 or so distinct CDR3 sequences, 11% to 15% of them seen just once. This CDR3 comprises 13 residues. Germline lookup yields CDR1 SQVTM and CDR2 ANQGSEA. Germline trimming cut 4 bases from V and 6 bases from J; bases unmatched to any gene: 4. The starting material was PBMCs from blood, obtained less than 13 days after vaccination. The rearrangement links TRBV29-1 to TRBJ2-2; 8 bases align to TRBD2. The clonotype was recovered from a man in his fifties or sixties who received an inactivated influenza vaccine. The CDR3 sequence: CSVGGLVPGELFF. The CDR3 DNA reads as TGCAGCGTTGGGGGACTAGTTCCCGGGGAGCTGTTTTTT.